This T cell receptor (beta chain) emerged from a study of cytomegalovirus exposure and HLA in healthy donors. Regarding the study as a whole: Cytomegalovirus status was reportedly diagnosed by the classifier with high sensitivity and specificity.

Germline CDR1 is SGDLS and CDR2 is YYNGEE. This CDR3 region has 15 residues. J gave up 7 bases and V 3 bases, and 7 bases lay outside the gene matches. With 60 Vbeta and 13 Jbeta primers, the PCR was carried out. Here immunoSEQ multiplex PCR was the method, and the copy in TCRdb shows in-frame clones only, minus some. The sample shows over 200,000 clones, about 80% of them seen only once. Notes on this clone: Its antigen is unidentified.

The sequence came from a woman between 40 and 50 years old in good health and CMV-seronegative. The chain is built from TRBV9 and TRBJ1-6; 7 bases fit TRBD1. Sequencing used PBMCs. The CDR3 reads CASSGAQQGNSPLHF. CDR3 nucleotides: TGTGCCAGCAGCGGAGCCCAACAGGGGAATTCACCCCTCCACTTT.